What follows are 24 T cell receptor beta chains derived from one specimen sequenced in a study of metastatic and nonmetastatic thyroid tumors. TCRdb re-analyzed the PCR reads using MiXCR. The sample has tens of thousands of clones, just under 25% seen once. Thyroid surgery took place with no prior treatment in any patient. The specimen was blood. These receptor sequences come from a female donor with papillary thyroid cancer or a benign thyroid nodule (not recorded which). Some clones in this sample may be carry-over from other donors' samples.

The V gene is TRBV18, the J gene TRBJ2-7; D gene uncertain. This CDR3 has 11 amino acids. V was trimmed by 4 bases and J by 4 bases, leaving 5 bases between them. The germline V gene has CDR1 KGHSH and CDR2 LQKENI. CDR3 nucleotide sequence: TGTGCCAGCTCACTCGGTTACGAGCAGTACTTC. The encoded protein is CASSLGYEQYF.

By its share, this clone is medium-sized (0.01 to 0.1%). The chain links TRBV7-8 to TRBJ1-6; perhaps TRBD1 as D (5 bases). V was trimmed by 4 bases and J by 10 bases, leaving 23 bases between them. The CDR3 runs to 17 residues. The V gene's germline CDR1 is SGHVS and CDR2 FQNEAQ. The CDR3 loop reads CASSSFGSAQQESPLHF. The CDR3, as DNA: TGTGCCAGCAGCTCCTTCGGGTCAGCCCAACAGGAATCACCCCTCCACTTT.

This clone was counted many times. The CDR3 region has the DNA TGTGCCAGCTCGCAACCGGCGGGAGCTGGCTCCTACAATGAGCAGTTCTTC. Translation: CASSQPAGAGSYNEQFF. This sequence joins TRBV27 and TRBJ2-1, with 7 positions matching TRBD2. V shed 8 bases, J shed 0 bases, and the junction held 13 bases outside the gene matches. The length of the CDR3 is 17 residues. The V gene's germline CDR1 is MNHEY and CDR2 SMNVEV (reference sequence).

The table lists this clone with a few counts. The V call is TRBV4-1, the J call TRBJ1-5; no clear D. Germline V gene lookup returns CDR1 MGHRA and CDR2 YSYEKL. The CDR3 is 17 residues long. V lost 0 bases and J 3 bases, leaving 15 bases between the germline ends. This CDR3 reads CASSQDTVRSINQPQHF. CDR3 bases: TGCGCCAGCAGCCAAGATACTGTGCGGAGCATCAATCAGCCCCAGCATTTT.

The rearrangement uses TRBV18 and TRBJ1-1; D possibly corresponds to TRBD1 (5 bases). Germline-derived CDR1 and CDR2 are KGHSH and LQKENI. The CDR3 is 16 amino acids. V lost 2 bases to trimming and J lost 1 base, with 14 bases between them. The DNA of the CDR3 is TGTGCCAGCTCACCATCTACCCAGGGACCGAACACTGAAGCTTTCTTT. Amino acids: CASSPSTQGPNTEAFF. Drawing the rest from reference TRBV18 and TRBJ1-1, the complete variable domain is NAGVMQNPRHLVRRRGQEARLRCSPMKGHSHVYWYRQLPEEGLKFMVYLQKENIIDESGMPKERFSAEFPKEGPSILRIQQVVRGDSAAYFCASSPSTQGPNTEAFFGQGTRLTVV.

As concerns this clone: A read error may account for a junction end that differs from germline. The chain combines TRBV11-1 with TRBJ2-5, with D perhaps being TRBD1 or TRBD2 (6 bases each). The length of the CDR3 is 18 residues. In germline, CDR1 is SGHAT, CDR2 FQDESV (reference sequence). The CDR3 region is CASSLGVGGRGPQETQNF. In nucleotides, the CDR3 is TGTGCCAGCAGCTTAGGTGTGGGGGGCCGAGGGCCCCAAGAGACCCAGAACTTC.

By share, this clone counts as medium-sized. The V call is TRBV20-1, the J call TRBJ2-7; TRBD1 matches 12 bases. Germline V gene data show CDR1 as DFQATT and CDR2 as SNEGSKA (reference sequence). Germline trimming cut 3 bases from V and 5 bases from J; bases unmatched to any gene: 5. The CDR3 sequence is 14 residues long. The CDR3 sequence is CSARRDRGPHEQYF. The CDR3 bases are TGCAGTGCTAGGCGGGACAGGGGGCCCCACGAGCAGTACTTC.

This clone showed up many times. The chain joins TRBV6-4 to TRBJ2-5; TRBD2 might be the D (5 bases). The CDR3 length is 14 residues. V gave up 2 bases and J gave up 7 bases, with 14 bases separating them. Germline V CDR1 and CDR2: MRHNA, SNTAGT. The CDR3 coding sequence is TGTGCCAGCAGTGACGGGTCGGCTGGAGGGACCCAGTACTTC. It translates to CASSDGSAGGTQYF.

This clone was counted at least ten times. A read error may be the cause here, since a much bigger clone is one base away. The gene calls are TRBV27 and TRBJ2-1, with D maybe TRBD2 (6 bases). With 8 bases removed from V and 5 bases from J, the gap between germline ends came to 22 bases. The CDR3 covers 16 residues. CDR1 is MNHEY and CDR2 is SMNVEV in the germline V gene (reference sequence). CDR3 nucleotide sequence: TGTGCCAGCGGCGATACCGGGAGTTCTTTCAACAATGAGCAGTTCTTC. Encoded protein: CASGDTGSSFNNEQFF.

This clone was found many times. V gene TRBV5-1 combines with J gene TRBJ2-5; weak D call: TRBD1 (6 bases). The CDR3 has 13 amino acids. The germline V and J ends were trimmed by 4 bases and 7 bases, with 14 bases remaining between them. CDR1 is SGHRS, CDR2 YFSETQ, per germline. CDR3 DNA sequence: TGCGCCAGCAGCGAAGGACAGAGTGGGACCCAGTACTTC. Protein sequence: CASSEGQSGTQYF.

This clone was counted ten times or more. CDR3 protein: CSAGSGVNEQYF. The CDR3 DNA is TGCAGCGCTGGATCAGGGGTCAACGAGCAGTACTTC. The chain links TRBV29-1 to TRBJ2-7; D is perhaps TRBD1 (6 bases). V was shortened by 7 bases and J by 5 bases, with 15 bases between the two germline ends. Germline loops: CDR1 SQVTM, CDR2 ANQGSEA. The length of the CDR3 is 12 residues.

This clone is judged medium-sized. J is TRBJ1-2 and V is TRBV27; TRBD1 matches 7 bases. The CDR3 runs to 14 residues. V was clipped by 5 bases and J by 0 bases; unmatched bases: 3. The V gene's germline CDR1 is MNHEY and CDR2 SMNVEV (reference sequence). Here the CDR3 reads CASSRDSSNYGYTF. Written as DNA, the CDR3 is TGTGCCAGCAGTCGGGACAGTTCTAACTATGGCTACACCTTC.

This clone was recorded a few times. No conserved phenylalanine or tryptophan is present at the end of the CDR3, so a read error is the likely explanation. The CDR3 loop reads CASSFAQETQYL. The CDR3 region has the DNA TGCGCCAGCAGCTTTGCACAAGAGACCCAGTACCTC. V and J are TRBV5-1 and TRBJ2-5; D unclear. V shed 2 bases and J shed 2 bases, with 4 bases lying between them. CDR1 is SGHRS, CDR2 YFSETQ, per germline. This CDR3 region has 12 residues.

This clone has at least ten counts. The rearrangement uses TRBV30 and TRBJ2-7, with D possibly being TRBD2 (6 bases). There are 14 residues in the CDR3. Trimming took off 3 bases at V and 2 bases at J, with 14 bases between the two ends. The germline gives CDR1 GTSNPN, CDR2 SVGIG (reference sequence). The DNA for the CDR3 is TGTGCCTGGAGGCGGGACCTCGGACCCTACGAGCAGTACTTC. It codes for CAWRRDLGPYEQYF.

This clone was seen at least ten times. The chain links TRBV20-1 to TRBJ2-1; no clear D gene. V was clipped by 4 bases and J by 9 bases, with 22 bases between them. Germline assignment: CDR1 DFQATT and CDR2 SNEGSKA (reference sequence). CDR3 length: 15 residues. The DNA of the CDR3 is TGCAGTGCTACCACCCGGAGTGACTGGCTAAGTGAGCAGTTCTTC. This gives the protein CSATTRSDWLSEQFF.

Notes on this clone: An end of the junction differs from the germline gene, which may be a read error. The rearrangement links TRBV14 to TRBJ1-1; D ambiguous. The CDR3 has 16 residues. Germline assignment: CDR1 SGHDN and CDR2 FVKESK. The CDR3 DNA reads as TGTGCAAGCAGCCAAGCGGCAGGACCCTGGAACACTGATGCGTTCTTT. As protein: CASSQAAGPWNTDAFF.

This clone showed up many times. This rearrangement joins TRBV7-2 to TRBJ1-1, with D unclear. V was clipped by 5 bases and J by 0 bases, with 7 bases between them. Germline V gene data show CDR1 as SGHTA and CDR2 as FQGNSA. The CDR3 is made up of 13 amino acids. CDR3 DNA sequence: TGTGCCAGCAGCGTAAACCTGAACACTGAAGCTTTCTTT. Encoded protein: CASSVNLNTEAFF.

This clone was picked up many times. The rearrangement joins TRBV7-9 to TRBJ1-4; tentative D call: TRBD1 (5 bases). This CDR3 region has 16 residues. Between the trimmed V and J ends, which lost 5 bases and 0 bases, there was a span of 13 bases. Germline V gene data show CDR1 as SEHNR and CDR2 as FQNEAQ (reference sequence). CDR3 sequence (DNA): TGTGCCAGCAGCCCGAGGACGGGGGCAACTAATGAAAAACTGTTTTTT. Translated: CASSPRTGATNEKLFF.

This clone was seen at least ten times. CDR3: CASSQDEAPLGYEQYF. CDR3 bases: TGCGCCAGCAGCCAAGATGAGGCCCCATTGGGTTACGAGCAGTACTTC. This chain connects TRBV4-1 to TRBJ2-7; D call uncertain. Between the trimmed V and J ends, which lost 0 bases and 4 bases, there was a span of 16 bases. The CDR3 is 16 residues long. Germline V gene lookup returns CDR1 MGHRA and CDR2 YSYEKL.

This clone was seen at least ten times. This chain joins TRBV27 and TRBJ1-1; no clear D. The CDR3 has 13 residues. In germline, CDR1 is MNHEY, CDR2 SMNVEV (reference sequence). V lost 3 bases and J 1 base, leaving 6 bases between the germline ends. CDR3 sequence reads: CASSFGKNTEAFF. The CDR3 bases are TGTGCCAGCAGTTTTGGGAAGAACACTGAAGCTTTCTTT.

This clone was found many times. The V gene is TRBV20-1, the J gene TRBJ1-1, with D perhaps TRBD1 (5 bases). Germline CDR1 and CDR2: DFQATT and SNEGSKA (reference sequence). Trimming cost V 2 bases and J 5 bases, with 15 bases left between them. The CDR3 totals 14 residues. CDR3 nucleotide sequence: TGCAGTGCTAGATCACCGGGACGTTATACTGAAGCTTTCTTT. Translating it yields CSARSPGRYTEAFF.

This clone was observed at least ten times. The rearrangement uses TRBV12-3 or TRBV12-4 and TRBJ2-3; maybe TRBD2 (6 bases). V was pared by 5 bases and J by 0 bases, with 12 bases between. This CDR3 region has 15 residues. The CDR3 DNA sequence: TGTGCCAGCAGTGGACGCGGGACTAGCACAGATACGCAGTATTTT. Residues: CASSGRGTSTDTQYF.

Ten or more counts support this clone. The chain employs TRBV7-2 and TRBJ1-1; possible D gene TRBD1, 5 bases. V lost 2 bases and J lost 7, with 17 bases in between. The CDR3 contains 15 residues. Germline V gene sequence: CDR1 SGHTA, CDR2 FQGNSA. CDR3 sequence reads: CASSLHESGTLEAFF. The CDR3 DNA is TGTGCCAGCAGCTTACATGAATCCGGGACCCTTGAAGCTTTCTTT.

The CDR3 reads CASSFTGLNTEAFF. For the CDR3, the DNA is TGTGCCAGCAGTTTCACAGGGCTCAACACTGAAGCTTTCTTT. V usage is TRBV28 and J usage is TRBJ1-1; D is perhaps TRBD1 (6 bases). Germline V gene data show CDR1 as MDHEN and CDR2 as SYDVKM. Trimming took 3 bases from V and 2 from J, leaving 10 bases between them. This CDR3 spans 14 amino acids. The full variable domain, completed using reference TRBV28 and TRBJ1-1, is DVKVTQSSRYLVKRTGEKVFLECVQDMDHENMFWYRQDPGLGLRLIYFSYDVKMKEKGDIPEGYSVSREKKERFSLILESASTNQTSMYLCASSFTGLNTEAFFGQGTRLTVV.